A single sample is the source of the 23 T cell receptor beta chains below, sequenced in a study of CD8+ T cells in alopecia areata listed by TCRdb under 2018. Library prep was done by the immunoSEQ multiplex PCR assay. To provide template for TCR sequencing, every sample had RNA extracted and reverse transcribed into cDNA. The clones in this table, taken by TCRdb from immuneACCESS, are in-frame only. Not every clone is retained; where verified, under half of the shortfall comes from an unresolved V gene, and the cause of the rest is unknown. This sample holds some 170,000 clones; roughly 70% were observed only once. Approximately 10% of the sample comes from the top ten. Read against the paper, the sample's time point label means: baseline before oral tofacitinib. Specimen: CD8+ T cells sorted from blood, collected at week 0. These receptors all come from a human donor with alopecia areata.

The rearrangement uses TRBV27 and TRBJ2-3; D might be TRBD2 (5 bases). This CDR3 spans 14 amino acids. Trimming removed 2 bases from V and 6 bases from J, with 12 bases in between. The germline CDR1 and CDR2 sequences are MNHEY and SMNVEV (reference sequence). The CDR3 loop reads CASSLRASKDTQYF. In DNA, the CDR3 is TGTGCCAGCAGTTTAAGAGCTAGCAAGGATACGCAGTATTTT.

The chain is built from TRBV9 and TRBJ1-2; D is ambiguous. V lost 4 bases and J lost 8, with 12 bases in between. This CDR3 comprises 12 residues. CDR1 is SGDLS, CDR2 YYNGEE, per germline. CDR3: CASSPKAAGYTF. CDR3 in DNA: TGTGCCAGCAGCCCGAAGGCGGCGGGCTACACCTTC.

The chain links TRBV10-3 to TRBJ1-6, with D unresolved. CDR1 is ENHRY, CDR2 SYGVKD, per germline. Trimming left V 7 bases short and J 6 bases short, with 13 bases between. The CDR3 runs to 14 residues. DNA of the CDR3: TGTGCCATCAAGGCGGCAGCGACTAATTCACCCCTCCACTTT. Protein sequence: CAIKAAATNSPLHF.

The chain combines TRBV23-1 with TRBJ1-5, with D possibly TRBD1 on 6 matching bases. TRBV23-1 is an ORF, and what it does is uncertain. The CDR3 has 16 residues. V dropped 2 bases and J dropped 3 bases, with 14 bases sitting between them. The CDR3: CASSQLQGQINQPQHF. In DNA, the CDR3 is TGCGCCAGCAGTCAACTACAAGGACAGATCAATCAGCCCCAGCATTTT.

V usage is TRBV30 and J usage is TRBJ2-3, with D uncertain. Looked up from germline, CDR1 is GTSNPN and CDR2 is SVGIG (reference sequence). The CDR3 spans 13 residues. Between the trimmed V and J ends, which lost 0 bases and 3 bases, there was a span of 7 bases. The CDR3 reads CAWSVVQTDTQYF. The CDR3 coding sequence is TGTGCCTGGAGTGTTGTCCAAACAGATACGCAGTATTTT.

V is TRBV13 and J is TRBJ2-7; 9 nucleotides match TRBD1. This CDR3 contains 16 residues. Per germline, CDR1 PRHDT and CDR2 FYEKMQ (reference sequence). The junction had 12 bases not matched to a gene; V was cut back by 5 bases and J by 4 bases. The CDR3 nucleotides are TGTGCCAGCAGCCCCAAGGTGAGGGACAGGGAATACGAGCAGTACTTC. The encoded protein is CASSPKVRDREYEQYF.

The rearrangement uses TRBV5-1 and TRBJ2-6, with 7 bases identical to TRBD1. The germline CDR1 and CDR2 sequences are SGHRS and YFSETQ. V gave up 3 bases and J gave up 0 bases; unmatched junction bases: 9. The CDR3 covers 18 residues. The CDR3 DNA sequence: TGCGCCAGCAGCTCACCAGGGGGAGTCATCTCTGGGGCCAACGTCCTGACTTTC. It translates to CASSSPGGVISGANVLTF.

V gene TRBV7-9 combines with J gene TRBJ2-5; unclear D gene. Per the germline V gene, CDR1 is SEHNR and CDR2 is FQNEAQ (reference sequence). The CDR3 loop spans 13 amino acids. The V and J ends lost 2 bases and 3 bases respectively, with 7 bases between them. In DNA form, the CDR3 reads TGTGCCAGCAGCTTAAGATATAAAGAGACCCAGTACTTC. It is translated as CASSLRYKETQYF.

The CDR3 is CASSLGRNYEQYF. CDR3 coding DNA: TGTGCCAGCAGCTTGGGCAGGAACTACGAGCAGTACTTC. The chain links TRBV13 to TRBJ2-7; D unresolved. The CDR3 is 13 residues long. Germline V gives CDR1 PRHDT, CDR2 FYEKMQ (reference sequence). Trimming left V 3 bases short and J 3 bases short, with 9 bases between.

This clone was counted only a few times. The V gene is TRBV7-2, the J gene TRBJ2-7; D call uncertain. The germline gives CDR1 SGHTA, CDR2 FQGNSA. Deletions cut 4 bases from V and 2 bases from J, with 9 bases between. CDR3 length equals 13 residues. This CDR3 reads CASSYKAPYEQYF. The CDR3 DNA is TGTGCCAGCAGCTACAAGGCCCCCTACGAGCAGTACTTC. The variable domain in full, completed from reference TRBV7-2 and TRBJ2-7, reads GAGVSQSPSNKVTEKGKDVELRCDPISGHTALYWYRQSLGQGLEFLIYFQGNSAPDKSGLPSDRFSAERTGGSVSTLTIQRTQQEDSAVYLCASSYKAPYEQYFGPGTRLTVT.

This chain links TRBV29-1 with TRBJ2-1; unclear D gene. Germline values: CDR1 SQVTM, CDR2 ANQGSEA. The V end was cut by 7 bases, the J end by 4 bases, with 20 bases between. The CDR3 contains 15 residues. The DNA of the CDR3 is TGCAGCGCCGAAATCCCCTCGGTCATATACAATGAGCAGTTCTTC. This encodes CSAEIPSVIYNEQFF.

V usage is TRBV6-5 and J usage is TRBJ2-5; D may be TRBD2 (5 bases). This CDR3 has 14 amino acids. Deletions cut 0 bases from V and 4 bases from J, with 9 bases between. The germline V gene has CDR1 MNHEY and CDR2 SVGAGI. The DNA for the CDR3 is TGTGCCAGCAGTTACTCAGGAGGTGGAGAGACCCAGTACTTC. Its translation is CASSYSGGGETQYF.

This chain links TRBV18 with TRBJ1-5; the match to TRBD1 covers 8 bases. Germline CDR1 KGHSH, CDR2 LQKENI. This CDR3 region has 14 residues. V lost 4 bases, J lost 6 bases, and 5 bases stayed unmatched. CDR3 nucleotide sequence: TGTGCCAGCTCACTTGGACAGGGTGGTCAGCCCCAGCATTTT. It encodes CASSLGQGGQPQHF.

This clone was counted between two and nine times. The chain carries TRBV7-4 and TRBJ2-7; TRBD2 aligns across 7 bases. CDR3 length equals 14 residues. In germline, CDR1 is SGHVT, CDR2 SQSDAQ. The V gene end was trimmed by 1 base and the J gene end by 2 bases; junction bases not matched to a gene: 2. CDR3 sequence (DNA): TGTGCCAGCAGCTTAGGCGGGGGTGCCTACGAGCAGTACTTC. It translates to CASSLGGGAYEQYF.

This clone has only a few counts. The V call is TRBV29-1, the J call TRBJ2-2, with 7 bases identical to TRBD1. After removal of 7 bases from V and 5 bases from J, the junction contained 7 bases not matched to a gene. This CDR3 is 13 amino acids long. From germline, CDR1 is SQVTM and CDR2 ANQGSEA. The CDR3, as DNA: TGCAGCGCGCCGGGACAGAGTACCGGGGAGCTGTTTTTT. This translates into CSAPGQSTGELFF.

The chain is built from TRBV11-2 and TRBJ1-1; perhaps TRBD1 as D (6 bases). Looked up from germline, CDR1 is SGHAT and CDR2 is FQNNGV. Trimming took 5 bases from V and 7 from J, leaving 11 bases between them. The CDR3 is 12 residues long. DNA for the CDR3: TGTGCCAGCAGCAAACAGGGCCTTGAAGCTTTCTTT. It specifies CASSKQGLEAFF.

This clone was observed a single time. This chain connects TRBV7-9 to TRBJ1-1; D perhaps matches TRBD1 (5 bases). The germline V gene has CDR1 SEHNR and CDR2 FQNEAQ (reference sequence). Trimming pared 5 bases from V and 8 bases from J, leaving 18 bases between. The CDR3 sequence is 14 residues long. This chain's CDR3 is CASSQKGRGVEAFF. The CDR3 nucleotides are TGTGCCAGCAGCCAGAAGGGGCGTGGGGTAGAAGCTTTCTTT.

The CDR3 DNA follows: TGTGCCAGCAGCCAAGAGGGGGCCAGCTCCTACGAGCAGTACTTC. Its translation is CASSQEGASSYEQYF. This chain uses TRBV4-2 with TRBJ2-7; D might be TRBD1 (6 bases). Germline CDR1 and CDR2: LGHNA and YNFKEQ. V was cut by 0 bases and J by 0 bases, with 9 bases left in between. CDR3 size: 15 residues.

The genes are TRBV2 and TRBJ1-2, with a possible D match to TRBD1 (6 bases). Germline CDR1 is SNHLY and CDR2 is FYNNEI. The length of the CDR3 is 13 residues. The V end was cut by 7 bases, the J end by 4 bases, with 13 bases between. The CDR3 DNA reads TGTGCCAGCACCCTTCGGGGGCCCTATGGCTACACCTTC. It yields the protein CASTLRGPYGYTF.

The V gene is TRBV4-1, the J gene TRBJ1-1; D perhaps matches TRBD1 (6 bases). The CDR3 covers 15 residues. V gave up 1 base and J gave up 5 bases, with 14 bases separating them. Germline lookup yields CDR1 MGHRA and CDR2 YSYEKL. The chain's CDR3 is CASSQVVTGRTEAFF. The CDR3 bases are TGCGCCAGCAGCCAAGTTGTCACAGGGCGGACTGAAGCTTTCTTT.

The V and J genes are TRBV25-1 and TRBJ2-1; 10 bases are shared with TRBD2. The ends lost 6 bases at V and 7 bases at J; junction bases unmatched: 6. Germline lookup yields CDR1 MGHDK and CDR2 SYGVNS. The CDR3 consists of 14 residues. CDR3 DNA sequence: TGTGCCAGCAGCCTAGCGGGAGTTGAGAATGAGCAGTTCTTC. Translated, it gives CASSLAGVENEQFF.

The sample holds one count of this clone. The chain carries TRBV5-6 and TRBJ2-7, with TRBD2 identical over 10 bases. Germline V gives CDR1 SGHDT, CDR2 YYEEEE. The V gene end was trimmed by 2 bases and the J gene end by 3 bases; junction bases not matched to a gene: 5. The CDR3 totals 15 residues. The CDR3 DNA is TGTGCCAGCAGCTTCTTAGCGGGGGGTAACTACGAGCAGTACTTC. This codes for CASSFLAGGNYEQYF.

There are a few counts of this clone. V usage is TRBV29-1 and J usage is TRBJ2-7; the D gene is possibly TRBD2 (5 bases). V lost 4 bases to trimming and J lost 1 base, with 8 bases between them. Germline lookup yields CDR1 SQVTM and CDR2 ANQGSEA. The length of the CDR3 is 12 residues. The CDR3 DNA reads TGCAGCGTTGGAGGGCAGTCCTACGAGCAGTACTTC. It encodes CSVGGQSYEQYF.